This passage covers 30 T cell receptor beta chains from one sample sequenced in a study of blood T cell repertoires in COVID-19 (dated by TCRdb to the early 2020s). The library was built by means of the immunoSEQ multiplex PCR assay. This immuneACCESS table, as held by TCRdb, lists in-frame sequences with V and J called but not all clones. Of the missing ones, under half trace to an unresolved V gene in checked studies; the others have no known cause. The sample table holds about 150,000 clones, of which around 84% were seen once. The top ten clones comprise approximately 12% of the sample. Sequenced input: peripheral blood. These receptors all stem from a man aged 55 to 69 with active or convalescent COVID-19.

The chain employs TRBV7-9 and TRBJ1-1; D gene uncertain. The CDR3 runs 14 residues. Germline V gene sequence: CDR1 SEHNR, CDR2 FQNEAQ (reference sequence). Trimming took off 6 bases at V and 0 bases at J, with 11 bases between the two ends. The CDR3 loop is CASSLQVMNTEAFF. The DNA for the CDR3 is TGTGCCAGCAGTTTGCAGGTCATGAACACTGAAGCTTTCTTT.

This sequence joins TRBV7-3 and TRBJ1-6; D gene unclear. Per the germline V gene, CDR1 is SGHTA and CDR2 is FQGTGA. V lost 5 bases and J lost 6, with 14 bases in between. The CDR3 is made up of 15 amino acids. In DNA, the CDR3 is TGTGCCAGCAGCGAATCCGGGGTAGTTAATTCACCCCTCCACTTT. Translation: CASSESGVVNSPLHF.

This chain connects TRBV5-1 to TRBJ1-5; the match to TRBD1 covers 8 bases. The CDR3 loop spans 13 amino acids. V dropped 7 bases and J dropped 1; count of bases not matched to a gene: 1. Germline assignment: CDR1 SGHRS and CDR2 YFSETQ. CDR3 sequence (DNA): TGCGCCAGCCGGACAGGGAGCAATCAGCCCCAGCATTTT. Translation: CASRTGSNQPQHF.

This chain connects TRBV19 to TRBJ1-3, with D uncertain. Germline CDR1 and CDR2: LNHDA and SQIVND (reference sequence). Between the trimmed V and J ends, which lost 5 bases and 3 bases, there was a span of 20 bases. The CDR3 extends over 17 amino acids. In nucleotides, the CDR3 is TGTGCCAGTAGTCCTCTCCTCGGACTTGGGAGTGGAAACACCATATATTTT. It yields the protein CASSPLLGLGSGNTIYF.

The chain links TRBV19 to TRBJ1-1, with D perhaps TRBD1 (6 bases). The CDR3 is 13 amino acids. V lost 7 bases and J 8 bases, leaving 17 bases between the germline ends. The germline CDR1 and CDR2 sequences are LNHDA and SQIVND (reference sequence). In nucleotides, the CDR3 is TGTGCCAGTACCTCCACCTGGCAGGGGGAAGCTTTCTTT. Amino acid sequence: CASTSTWQGEAFF.

The chain is built from TRBV12-3 or TRBV12-4 and TRBJ2-3, with TRBD2 as a possible D gene (6 bases). The ends were cut back, 7 bases at V and 2 bases at J, with 10 bases in the middle. This CDR3 has 13 amino acids. CDR3 coding DNA: TGTGCCAGCAATGGGGGGACCACAGATACGCAGTATTTT. The encoded protein is CASNGGTTDTQYF.

This chain links TRBV7-2 with TRBJ2-2; TRBD1 matches at 7 bases. The ends lost 4 bases at V and 4 bases at J; junction bases unmatched: 6. The CDR3 is 15 amino acids. From germline, CDR1 is SGHTA and CDR2 FQGNSA. The CDR3 reads CASSSRDRGTGELFF. The CDR3 DNA is TGTGCCAGCAGCTCGAGGGACAGAGGCACCGGGGAGCTGTTTTTT.

The chain carries TRBV5-1 and TRBJ2-7; 9 bases map to TRBD1. CDR1 and CDR2 (germline): SGHRS, YFSETQ. The J segment lost 5 bases and the V segment lost 0 bases, leaving 6 bases of the junction unmatched. The length of the CDR3 is 15 residues. The CDR3 DNA sequence: TGCGCCAGCAGCTTGGGGGGACAGGGTCGGGACGAGCAGTACTTC. Translation gives CASSLGGQGRDEQYF.

The chain joins TRBV25-1 to TRBJ1-3; perhaps TRBD1 as D (5 bases). Trimming pared 1 base from V and 2 bases from J, leaving 9 bases between. The CDR3 covers 15 residues. The germline gives CDR1 MGHDK, CDR2 SYGVNS. This chain's CDR3 is CASSESGGTGNTIYF. The CDR3 nucleotides are TGTGCCAGCAGTGAATCGGGGGGGACTGGAAACACCATATATTTT.

V gene TRBV6-5 combines with J gene TRBJ1-6, with 7 bases fitting TRBD1. Per the germline V gene, CDR1 is MNHEY and CDR2 is SVGAGI. After removal of 7 bases from V and 6 bases from J, the junction contained 0 bases not matched to a gene. CDR3 length: 12 residues. CDR3 nucleotide sequence: TGTGCCAGCAAGGGGGCTAATTCACCCCTCCACTTT. Protein sequence: CASKGANSPLHF.

This chain joins TRBV28 and TRBJ1-2; D call uncertain. V shed 4 bases and J shed 5 bases, with 11 bases lying between them. CDR1 is MDHEN and CDR2 is SYDVKM in the germline V gene. The CDR3 extends over 13 amino acids. The chain's CDR3 is CASSYGREYGYTF. CDR3 DNA sequence: TGTGCCAGCAGTTACGGACGGGAGTATGGCTACACCTTC.

CDR3 sequence (DNA): TGTGCCAGCAGGGACTCACAGGGATTGAACACTGAAGCTTTCTTT. It translates to CASRDSQGLNTEAFF. The chain has TRBV28 and TRBJ1-1, with D possibly matching TRBD1 (6 bases). Deletions cut 6 bases from V and 0 bases from J, with 14 bases between. This CDR3 spans 15 amino acids. Germline V gives CDR1 MDHEN, CDR2 SYDVKM.

The V call is TRBV28, the J call TRBJ1-3; the match to TRBD1 covers 12 bases. CDR3 size: 17 residues. Trimming removed 5 bases from V and 9 bases from J; junction bases left unmatched: 14. Germline V gene sequence: CDR1 MDHEN, CDR2 SYDVKM. The CDR3 loop is CASSVPPPGQGASTIYF. The CDR3 coding sequence is TGTGCCAGCAGTGTACCGCCCCCGGGACAGGGGGCCAGCACCATATATTTT.

Only one count was recorded for this clone. This sequence joins TRBV29-1 and TRBJ2-1; 9 bases line up with TRBD2. The CDR3 is 14 residues long. The J segment lost 5 bases and the V segment lost 8 bases, leaving 10 bases of the junction unmatched. From germline, CDR1 is SQVTM and CDR2 ANQGSEA. The CDR3 protein is CSLKVAGVHNEQFF. In DNA, the CDR3 is TGCAGCTTGAAGGTAGCGGGAGTCCACAATGAGCAGTTCTTC.

V and J are TRBV30 and TRBJ2-5; perhaps TRBD2 as D (6 bases). The germline V gene encodes CDR1 GTSNPN and CDR2 SVGIG (reference sequence). V lost 3 bases and J 4 bases, leaving 12 bases between the germline ends. The CDR3 runs 13 residues. CDR3 nucleotides: TGTGCCTGGAGGGGCGGGGTCGCAGAGACCCAGTACTTC. Translating gives CAWRGGVAETQYF.

This chain links TRBV28 with TRBJ2-2; 7 positions match TRBD2. Per the germline V gene, CDR1 is MDHEN and CDR2 is SYDVKM. Unmatched junction bases numbered 4, after V lost 3 bases and J lost 3 bases. This CDR3 is built from 15 residues. This CDR3 is CASSFRGRDTGELFF. The CDR3 nucleotides read TGTGCCAGCAGTTTCCGGGGGAGGGACACCGGGGAGCTGTTTTTT.

The rearrangement uses TRBV28 and TRBJ2-7; 11 bases are a match to TRBD2. Germline V gene data show CDR1 as MDHEN and CDR2 as SYDVKM. V dropped 6 bases and J dropped 0; count of bases not matched to a gene: 7. The CDR3 spans 16 residues. The CDR3 protein is CASRNLAGGSSYEQYF. DNA for the CDR3: TGTGCCAGCAGGAATCTAGCGGGAGGCAGCTCCTACGAGCAGTACTTC.

This clone turned up a few times. CDR3 sequence: CASSIDPLILAENEKLFF. CDR3 DNA: TGTGCCAGTAGTATAGACCCCCTCATTTTGGCAGAAAATGAAAAACTGTTTTTT. The rearrangement joins TRBV19 to TRBJ1-4; D is unclear. V was cut by 0 bases and J by 5 bases, with 19 bases left in between. The CDR3 loop spans 18 amino acids. Germline V gene sequence: CDR1 LNHDA, CDR2 SQIVND (reference sequence). Based on the CDR3 plus reference TRBV19 and TRBJ1-4, the full variable domain is DGGITQSPKYLFRKEGQNVTLSCEQNLNHDAMYWYRQDPGQGLRLIYYSQIVNDFQKGDIAEGYSVSREKKESFPLTVTSAQKNPTAFYLCASSIDPLILAENEKLFFGSGTQLSVL.

This chain's CDR3 is CASGLTGGAGNTIYF. CDR3 nucleotides: TGTGCTAGTGGCCTGACAGGGGGCGCGGGAAACACCATATATTTT. The gene calls are TRBV12-5 and TRBJ1-3; 10 positions agree with TRBD1. Germline V lookup: CDR1 LGHNT, CDR2 FRNRAP. The CDR3 length is 15 residues. Germline trimming cut 6 bases from V and 4 bases from J; bases unmatched to any gene: 6.

The rearrangement links TRBV4-1 to TRBJ2-7, with D unclear. This CDR3 region has 14 residues. Germline lookup yields CDR1 MGHRA and CDR2 YSYEKL. Trimming stripped 0 bases from V and 3 bases from J, with 9 bases between. The CDR3 DNA reads as TGCGCCAGCAGCCAAGAGGGCAGTAACTACGAGCAGTACTTC. The encoded protein is CASSQEGSNYEQYF.

This rearrangement joins TRBV5-1 to TRBJ2-5; 15 nucleotides agree with TRBD2. The CDR3 loop spans 22 amino acids. Germline CDR1 reads SGHRS; CDR2 reads YFSETQ. The J segment lost 2 bases and the V segment lost 5 bases, leaving 22 bases of the junction unmatched. The CDR3 spells CASRPFADSGTSGRRTQETQYF. DNA for the CDR3: TGCGCCAGCAGACCATTTGCCGACTCCGGGACTAGCGGGAGGCGAACACAAGAGACCCAGTACTTC.

The rearrangement links TRBV19 to TRBJ2-7, with 10 nucleotides matching TRBD1. This CDR3 region has 12 residues. The V gene's germline CDR1 is LNHDA and CDR2 SQIVND (reference sequence). The V segment lost 8 bases and the J segment 6 bases; nucleotides outside the gene matches: 4. CDR3 nucleotides: TGTGCCAGTCGGGACAGGGGAGGCGAGCAGTACTTC. It yields the protein CASRDRGGEQYF.

This clone was counted only a few times. This sequence joins TRBV7-9 and TRBJ1-4; TRBD1 matches 8 bases. The CDR3 loop spans 15 amino acids. Germline V gives CDR1 SEHNR, CDR2 FQNEAQ (reference sequence). V shed 2 bases, J shed 7 bases, and the junction held 6 bases outside the gene matches. In nucleotides, the CDR3 is TGTGCCAGCAGCTTAAATACAGGGGGGAGTGAAAAACTGTTTTTT. Translation: CASSLNTGGSEKLFF.

The chain has TRBV7-3 and TRBJ2-7; TRBD2 matches 11 bases. There are 14 residues in the CDR3. Germline V gene data show CDR1 as SGHTA and CDR2 as FQGTGA. After removal of 4 bases from V and 3 bases from J, the junction contained 2 bases not matched to a gene. In DNA, the CDR3 is TGTGCCAGCAGCTCGACTAGCGGGGACTACGAGCAGTACTTC. Translating gives CASSSTSGDYEQYF.

The chain employs TRBV19 and TRBJ1-2; 7 bases are shared with TRBD1. V lost 6 bases to trimming and J lost 1 base; unmatched junction nucleotides: 14. CDR3 size: 17 residues. Germline loops: CDR1 LNHDA, CDR2 SQIVND (reference sequence). DNA of the CDR3: TGTGCCAGTAGGCCGACCGGGACAGCCTCGATTAACTATGGCTACACCTTC. Translating it yields CASRPTGTASINYGYTF.

The J gene is TRBJ2-1, the V gene TRBV7-9; D unclear. Germline loops: CDR1 SEHNR, CDR2 FQNEAQ (reference sequence). V lost 5 bases and J 6 bases, leaving 8 bases between the germline ends. The CDR3 extends over 12 amino acids. CDR3: CASSPLSNEQFF. Here the CDR3 DNA reads TGTGCCAGCAGCCCCCTCTCCAATGAGCAGTTCTTC.

The chain recombines TRBV27 with TRBJ1-5; D ambiguous. Looked up from germline, CDR1 is MNHEY and CDR2 is SMNVEV (reference sequence). The CDR3 is 15 residues long. V dropped 1 base and J dropped 0 bases, with 7 bases sitting between them. The CDR3 loop reads CASSLLHYSNQPQHF. The CDR3 nucleotides read TGTGCCAGCAGTTTATTACATTATAGCAATCAGCCCCAGCATTTT.

The V gene is TRBV27, the J gene TRBJ2-3, with TRBD2 matching 15 bases. The V gene's germline CDR1 is MNHEY and CDR2 SMNVEV (reference sequence). Trimming took 2 bases from V and 5 from J; bases not matched to a gene: 5. The CDR3 runs 17 residues. The CDR3 sequence: CASSLGLAGGPKDTQYF. For the CDR3, the DNA is TGTGCCAGCAGTTTAGGACTAGCGGGAGGGCCGAAAGATACGCAGTATTTT.

The J gene is TRBJ1-2, the V gene TRBV5-8; 8 bases map to TRBD1. The V segment lost 4 bases and the J segment 2 bases; nucleotides outside the gene matches: 1. The germline CDR1 and CDR2 sequences are SGHTS and YDEGEE. The CDR3 covers 13 residues. The DNA of the CDR3 is TGTGCCAGCAGCAGGACAGGGAACTATGGCTACACCTTC. Protein sequence: CASSRTGNYGYTF. The variable domain in full, completed from reference TRBV5-8 and TRBJ1-2, reads EAGVTQSPTHLIKTRGQQATLRCSPISGHTSVYWYQQALGLGLQFLLWYDEGEERNRGNFPPRFSGRQFPNYSSELNVNALELEDSALYLCASSRTGNYGYTFGSGTRLTVV.

The rearrangement uses TRBV3-1 (or the pseudogene TRBV3-2) and TRBJ1-2; TRBD1 matches 7 bases. The germline V gene encodes CDR1 LGHDT and CDR2 YNNKEL (reference sequence). The CDR3 has 14 residues. The junction had 5 bases not matched to a gene; V was cut back by 1 base and J by 6 bases. The CDR3 spells CASSQGTGAHGYTF. The CDR3 DNA reads as TGTGCCAGCAGCCAAGGTACAGGGGCACATGGCTACACCTTC.